This T cell receptor beta chain emerged from a study of blood T cell repertoires in COVID-19. Whole-study context: Sites across the United States, Italy and Spain contributed samples from acute and convalescent COVID-19. From T cells, B-cell-depleted T cells, or PBMCs came the material, which was cDNA or gDNA.

Per the study methods: Amplification with reference gene primers provided the estimates of nucleated cell counts. Clones were sequenced by immunoSEQ multiplex PCR, and TCRdb holds only the in-frame ones, with some missing. V, J and clone size derive from that table, while D and trimming were established from the DNA sequence. The sample lists 270,000 or so clones, roughly four fifths seen once, with 8% to 10% in the top ten. Trimming took off 0 bases at V and 10 bases at J, with 13 bases between the two ends. The germline CDR1 and CDR2 sequences are MNHEY and SVGEGT. CDR3 length: 15 amino acids. The sequence came from a woman in her forties or fifties who had recovered from COVID-19. The sample taken for sequencing was peripheral blood. V and J are TRBV6-2 or TRBV6-3 and TRBJ1-6; TRBD1 might be the D (5 bases). This chain's CDR3 is CASSYSVGGLSPLHF. The CDR3 bases are TGTGCCAGCAGTTACTCGGTCGGGGGACTATCACCCCTCCACTTT.